The T cell receptor (beta chain) under discussion was sequenced for a study of blood T cell repertoires in COVID-19. Overall study: PBMCs, B-cell-depleted T cells, or T cells provided the cDNA or gDNA that made up the material.

The assay was immunoSEQ multiplex PCR, and TCRdb's table has in-frame clones only and misses some. Of approximately 260,000 clones listed, over 75% are singletons. The CDR3 length is 14 residues. Germline CDR1 reads KGHDR; CDR2 reads SFDVKD. Trimming removed 3 bases at V and 2 bases at J, with 8 bases between. V gene TRBV24-1 combines with J gene TRBJ2-3; D not certain. The sequencing sample was made of peripheral blood. The clonotype was recovered from a human donor in a cohort sampled during active COVID-19. The CDR3 bases are TGTGCCACCAGTGATCGGGTGAACACAGATACGCAGTATTTT. Its translation is CATSDRVNTDTQYF.